Following are 15 T cell receptor beta chains from one sample sequenced in a study of blood T cell dynamics during melanoma immunotherapy. Noted time point: week 3, after first cycle of checkpoint inhibitor. TCRdb's table, derived via immunoSEQ multiplex PCR, lists solely in-frame clones and lacks some. The sample consists of roughly 30,000 clones, around four fifths of them appearing once. Specimen: blood, collected from a patient treated with checkpoint blockade. Receptors originate from a human donor with melanoma.

This clone was seen once. This chain connects TRBV2 to TRBJ2-1; 14 nucleotides match TRBD2. The germline V gene has CDR1 SNHLY and CDR2 FYNNEI. V was clipped by 5 bases and J by 9 bases; unmatched bases: 6. The CDR3 sequence is 15 residues long. CDR3 loop: CASSRTSGRYGEQFF. DNA for the CDR3: TGTGCCAGCAGTCGGACTAGCGGGAGGTATGGTGAGCAGTTCTTC.

The rearrangement joins TRBV5-6 to TRBJ2-1; D could derive from TRBD1 or TRBD2 (7 bases each). With 4 bases removed from V and 6 bases from J, the gap between germline ends came to 23 bases. The germline V gene encodes CDR1 SGHDT and CDR2 YYEEEE. The CDR3 covers 17 residues. The CDR3 DNA is TGTGCCAGCAGCCATGGGAGGGGGGACAGTGCGTTCAATGAGCAGTTCTTC. Its protein product is CASSHGRGDSAFNEQFF.

The chain joins TRBV5-4 to TRBJ2-3; TRBD2 agrees at 9 bases. This CDR3 comprises 18 residues. In germline, CDR1 is SGHNT, CDR2 YYREEE (reference sequence). The J segment lost 4 bases and the V segment lost 0 bases, leaving 12 bases of the junction unmatched. The CDR3 nucleotides are TGTGCCAGCAGCTTGGCAGTCCTAGGTAGCGGGAGATCAGATACGCAGTATTTT. This sequence encodes CASSLAVLGSGRSDTQYF.

This clone was counted a few times. V is TRBV5-1 and J is TRBJ2-1; 11 bases line up with TRBD1. J was trimmed by 7 bases and V by 2 bases; bases with no gene match: 14. There are 18 residues in the CDR3. The germline gives CDR1 SGHRS, CDR2 YFSETQ. Here the CDR3 reads CASSFSNSGQGAWNEQFF. The DNA of the CDR3 is TGCGCCAGCAGCTTCAGTAATTCCGGACAGGGGGCATGGAATGAGCAGTTCTTC.

This chain uses TRBV7-8 with TRBJ2-2; no clear D gene. The germline V and J ends were trimmed by 3 bases and 1 base, with 9 bases remaining between them. Germline lookup yields CDR1 SGHVS and CDR2 FQNEAQ. This CDR3 region has 15 residues. Written as DNA, the CDR3 is TGTGCCAGCAGCTTCGGTTGGGGGAACACCGGGGAGCTGTTTTTT. Amino acid sequence: CASSFGWGNTGELFF.

The gene calls are TRBV28 and TRBJ2-4; D gene unclear. The V end was cut by 4 bases, the J end by 8 bases, with 18 bases between. The V gene's germline CDR1 is MDHEN and CDR2 SYDVKM. The CDR3 spans 15 residues. CDR3 loop: CASSSDGRLRYIQYF. CDR3 DNA sequence: TGTGCCAGCAGTTCCGATGGACGGCTTCGGTACATTCAGTACTTC. The whole variable domain, filled in from reference TRBV28 and TRBJ2-4, reads DVKVTQSSRYLVKRTGEKVFLECVQDMDHENMFWYRQDPGLGLRLIYFSYDVKMKEKGDIPEGYSVSREKKERFSLILESASTNQTSMYLCASSSDGRLRYIQYFGAGTRLSVL.

This chain joins TRBV4-3 and TRBJ1-2; D not certain. Trimming pared 2 bases from V and 8 bases from J, leaving 9 bases between. The CDR3 is 12 residues long. CDR1 is LGHNA and CDR2 is YSLEER in the germline V gene. CDR3 in amino acids: CASSQNSRGYTF. CDR3 nucleotides: TGCGCCAGCAGCCAAAATAGTAGGGGCTACACCTTC.

This clone is a singleton in its sample. The chain links TRBV4-3 to TRBJ1-3; D call uncertain. Germline assignment: CDR1 LGHNA and CDR2 YSLEER. The CDR3 is made up of 16 amino acids. V shed 1 base and J shed 0 bases, with 10 bases lying between them. The CDR3, as DNA: TGCGCCAGCAGCCAAGCGGTGGGAGCCTCTGGAAACACCATATATTTT. Its protein is CASSQAVGASGNTIYF.

CDR3 region: CASSRAGASKYQETQYF. CDR3 sequence (DNA): TGCGCCAGCAGCCGGGCGGGGGCCAGCAAGTACCAAGAGACCCAGTACTTC. The genes are TRBV5-1 and TRBJ2-5, with D perhaps matching TRBD2 (7 bases). The CDR3 spans 17 residues. V was clipped by 4 bases and J by 0 bases, with 19 bases between them. Germline V gene lookup returns CDR1 SGHRS and CDR2 YFSETQ. Filled out from reference TRBV5-1 and TRBJ2-5, the complete variable domain reads KAGVTQTPRYLIKTRGQQVTLSCSPISGHRSVSWYQQTPGQGLQFLFEYFSETQRNKGNFPGRFSGRQFSNSRSEMNVSTLELGDSALYLCASSRAGASKYQETQYFGPGTRLLVL.

Sample share makes this clone medium-sized. V gene TRBV28 combines with J gene TRBJ2-3; D ambiguous. CDR1 MDHEN and CDR2 SYDVKM come from the germline V gene. The CDR3 length is 16 residues. V lost 2 bases, J lost 1 base, and 13 bases lay in between. The CDR3 reads CASSLVGRSRTDTQYF. In DNA form, the CDR3 reads TGTGCCAGCAGTTTAGTTGGCCGGAGCCGCACAGATACGCAGTATTTT.

For the CDR3, the DNA is TGTGCCAGCAGCTTAACCATTAGGGGGCGAGTTGCCGGGGATACGCAGTATTTT. It encodes CASSLTIRGRVAGDTQYF. The chain joins TRBV7-8 to TRBJ2-3; 7 positions agree with TRBD1. This CDR3 has 18 residues. Per germline, CDR1 SGHVS and CDR2 FQNEAQ. The J segment lost 6 bases and the V segment lost 2 bases, leaving 17 bases of the junction unmatched.

This clone was seen once. The V and J genes are TRBV6-1 and TRBJ2-5, with 8 bases identical to TRBD2. The V gene end was trimmed by 2 bases and the J gene end by 7 bases; junction bases not matched to a gene: 18. Germline assignment: CDR1 MNHNS and CDR2 SASEGT. The CDR3 runs to 18 residues. CDR3 in amino acids: CASSELTGSGKLRATQYF. The CDR3 bases are TGTGCCAGCAGTGAATTAACGGGTAGCGGGAAACTACGCGCGACCCAGTACTTC.

V is TRBV30 and J is TRBJ2-2; D is possibly TRBD1 or TRBD2 (6 bases each). V was pared by 1 base and J by 4 bases, with 19 bases between. Germline V CDR1 and CDR2: GTSNPN, SVGIG (reference sequence). The CDR3 sequence is 17 residues long. The CDR3 DNA is TGTGCCTGGAGTGCTCGTGATTGGGGGGCGGGCACCGGGGAGCTGTTTTTT. This translates into CAWSARDWGAGTGELFF.

J is TRBJ2-4 and V is TRBV4-1; tentatively, D is TRBD1 (5 bases). This CDR3 spans 18 amino acids. Germline V gives CDR1 MGHRA, CDR2 YSYEKL. Trimming removed 0 bases from V and 0 bases from J, with 15 bases in between. The CDR3 DNA reads as TGCGCCAGCAGCCAAGATAGGGGCGGAGTGCTAGCCAAAAACATTCAGTACTTC. Protein sequence: CASSQDRGGVLAKNIQYF.

The V and J genes are TRBV7-6 and TRBJ1-2; D remains ambiguous. This CDR3 spans 13 amino acids. Per germline, CDR1 SGHVS and CDR2 FNYEAQ. V dropped 1 base and J dropped 4 bases, with 7 bases sitting between them. The CDR3 loop is CASSLDPPYGYTF. CDR3 coding DNA: TGTGCCAGCAGCTTAGATCCCCCCTATGGCTACACCTTC.